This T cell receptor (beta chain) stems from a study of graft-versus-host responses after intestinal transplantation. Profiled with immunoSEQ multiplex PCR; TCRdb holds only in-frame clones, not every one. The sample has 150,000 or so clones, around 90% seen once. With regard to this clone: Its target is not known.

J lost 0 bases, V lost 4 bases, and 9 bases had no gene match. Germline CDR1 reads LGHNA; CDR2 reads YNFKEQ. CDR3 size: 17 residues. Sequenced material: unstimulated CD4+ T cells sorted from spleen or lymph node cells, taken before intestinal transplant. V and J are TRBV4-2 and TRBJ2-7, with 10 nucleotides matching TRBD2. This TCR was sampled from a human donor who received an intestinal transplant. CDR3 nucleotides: TGTGCCAGCAGCCTTTACTCCGGGACTAGCGCCTCCTACGAGCAGTACTTC. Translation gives CASSLYSGTSASYEQYF.